Sequencing of this T cell receptor (beta chain) was carried out in a study of cytomegalovirus exposure and HLA in healthy donors. Study overall: An early release of data contained about 85 million unique TCRs, which came from HLA-typed donors.

Details on this clone: Its antigen is not known.

Whole-study results and caveats: Most CMV-associated TCR beta chains were later found to appear HLA-restricted.

Researchers ran the PCR with 60 Vbeta and 13 Jbeta primers. How the authors handled the data: In a later analysis, roughly 10 million of tens of millions of unique beta chains occurred in at least two donors. Profiling relied on immunoSEQ multiplex PCR, and the TCRdb table lists in-frame clones only, not all of them. V and J calls and clone size are given by that table; D and trimming were obtained from the DNA. The repertoire holds roughly 190,000 clones, roughly 90% seen once, with 1.1% in the top ten. Sequencing input: PBMCs. The clonotype originates from a boy aged 2-9 years in good health and CMV-seronegative.

The CDR3: CASSYQGPPGNTIYF. In DNA, the CDR3 is TGTGCCAGCAGTTACCAGGGCCCCCCTGGAAACACCATATATTTT. The chain joins TRBV6-5 to TRBJ1-3, with D possibly TRBD1 on 5 matching bases. Trimming removed 2 bases at V and 2 bases at J, with 10 bases between. The germline CDR1 and CDR2 sequences are MNHEY and SVGAGI. CDR3 length equals 15 residues.